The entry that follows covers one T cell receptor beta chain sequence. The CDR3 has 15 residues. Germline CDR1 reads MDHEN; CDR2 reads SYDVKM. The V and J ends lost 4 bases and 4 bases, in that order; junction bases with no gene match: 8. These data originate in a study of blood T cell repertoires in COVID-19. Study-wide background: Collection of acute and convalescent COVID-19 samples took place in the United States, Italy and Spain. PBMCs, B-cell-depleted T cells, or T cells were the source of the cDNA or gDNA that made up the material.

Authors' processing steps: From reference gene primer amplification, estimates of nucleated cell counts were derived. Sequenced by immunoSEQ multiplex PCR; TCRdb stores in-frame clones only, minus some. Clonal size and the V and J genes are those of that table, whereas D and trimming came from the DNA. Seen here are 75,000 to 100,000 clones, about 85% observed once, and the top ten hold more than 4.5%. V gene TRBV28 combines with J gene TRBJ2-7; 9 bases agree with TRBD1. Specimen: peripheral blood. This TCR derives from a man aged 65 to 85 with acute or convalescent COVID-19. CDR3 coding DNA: TGTGCCAGCAGTTGGTCCGGGACAGGGAAATACGAGCAGTACTTC. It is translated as CASSWSGTGKYEQYF.